Listed below are T cell receptor beta chains from one sample, sequenced in a study of beta chain features in type 1 diabetes. The repertoire was sequenced with immunoSEQ multiplex PCR; TCRdb's copy has only in-frame clones and lacks some. The table includes approximately 270,000 clones, roughly an eighth detected once. Sequenced sample: naive CD4+ T cells from blood. These receptors were taken from a man aged 25 to 45 with type 1 diabetes. CDR3s include the opening cysteine and the closing phenylalanine or tryptophan. Fields, in order: J gene, D gene, clone size, V gene, CDR3 protein, CDR3 DNA. D genes are given only for firm matches. Part of the rows lack a size; the others show once, few, many or a class for expanded clones.

J gene: TRBJ2-5
D gene: TRBD2
clone size: few
V gene: TRBV18
CDR3 protein: CASSPGGAETQYF
CDR3 DNA: TGTGCCAGCTCTCCGGGAGGGGCCGAGACCCAGTACTTC

J gene: TRBJ2-5
D gene: NA
clone size: NA
V gene: TRBV7-9
CDR3 protein: CASSRGGERQETQYF
CDR3 DNA: TGTGCCAGCAGCCGAGGGGGGGAGAGGCAAGAGACCCAGTACTTC

J gene: TRBJ2-2
D gene: NA
clone size: few
V gene: TRBV5-4
CDR3 protein: CASSLGGLVRTGELFF
CDR3 DNA: TGTGCCAGCAGCTTGGGGGGGCTCGTCAGGACCGGGGAGCTGTTTTTT

J gene: TRBJ1-5
D gene: TRBD1
clone size: NA
V gene: TRBV5-1
CDR3 protein: CASRPGQALFEPQHF
CDR3 DNA: TGCGCCAGCAGGCCTGGACAGGCCTTGTTTGAGCCCCAGCATTTT

J gene: TRBJ2-7
D gene: NA
clone size: NA
V gene: TRBV23-1
CDR3 protein: CASRGSSYEQYF
CDR3 DNA: TGCGCCAGCAGGGGGAGCTCCTACGAGCAGTACTTC

J gene: TRBJ2-5
D gene: TRBD2
clone size: few
V gene: TRBV5-6
CDR3 protein: CASSSPGTSGSLGETQYF
CDR3 DNA: TGTGCCAGCAGCTCACCGGGGACTAGCGGGAGTCTTGGTGAGACCCAGTACTTC

J gene: TRBJ2-1
D gene: TRBD1
clone size: NA
V gene: TRBV5-4
CDR3 protein: CASSRTGGSSYNEQFF
CDR3 DNA: TGTGCCAGCAGCAGAACAGGGGGAAGTTCCTACAATGAGCAGTTCTTC

J gene: TRBJ2-1
D gene: TRBD2
clone size: few
V gene: TRBV5-1
CDR3 protein: CASSYLAEPYNEQFF
CDR3 DNA: TGCGCCAGCAGCTACCTAGCGGAGCCCTACAATGAGCAGTTCTTC

J gene: TRBJ2-6
D gene: NA
clone size: NA
V gene: TRBV6-6
CDR3 protein: CASHMGPGANVLTF
CDR3 DNA: TGTGCCAGCCACATGGGGCCTGGGGCCAACGTCCTGACTTTC

J gene: TRBJ2-1
D gene: TRBD2
clone size: few
V gene: TRBV7-3
CDR3 protein: CASSSPGLDQFF
CDR3 DNA: TGTGCCAGCAGCTCCCCGGGACTAGATCAGTTCTTC

J gene: TRBJ2-1
D gene: TRBD1
clone size: few
V gene: TRBV29-1
CDR3 protein: CSLTWTGKKNEQFF
CDR3 DNA: TGCAGCTTAACTTGGACAGGGAAGAAGAATGAGCAGTTCTTC

J gene: TRBJ2-1
D gene: TRBD1
clone size: NA
V gene: TRBV5-4
CDR3 protein: CASSTRQGRDNEQFF
CDR3 DNA: TGTGCCAGCAGCACAAGACAGGGTAGGGACAATGAGCAGTTCTTC

J gene: TRBJ2-2
D gene: TRBD2
clone size: NA
V gene: TRBV29-1
CDR3 protein: CSVGAGGGDTGELFF
CDR3 DNA: TGCAGCGTGGGAGCGGGGGGGGGCGACACCGGGGAGCTGTTTTTT

J gene: TRBJ2-7
D gene: TRBD2
clone size: NA
V gene: TRBV5-1
CDR3 protein: CASSLAPSGVNYEQYF
CDR3 DNA: TGCGCCAGCAGCTTGGCGCCTAGCGGAGTAAATTACGAGCAGTACTTC

J gene: TRBJ1-2
D gene: NA
clone size: NA
V gene: TRBV5-1
CDR3 protein: CASSPAHRETYGYTF
CDR3 DNA: TGCGCCAGCAGCCCGGCCCACAGGGAGACCTATGGCTACACCTTC

J gene: TRBJ1-2
D gene: NA
clone size: few
V gene: TRBV15
CDR3 protein: CATSRVYGKNYGYTF
CDR3 DNA: TGTGCCACCAGCAGAGTTTACGGGAAGAACTATGGCTACACCTTC

J gene: TRBJ2-5
D gene: NA
clone size: few
V gene: TRBV6-5
CDR3 protein: CASSSRVNGETQYF
CDR3 DNA: TGTGCCAGCAGCAGCAGGGTGAATGGGGAGACCCAGTACTTC

J gene: TRBJ1-1
D gene: NA
clone size: few
V gene: TRBV14
CDR3 protein: CASSQAPTEAFF
CDR3 DNA: TGTGCCAGCAGCCAAGCTCCCACTGAAGCTTTCTTT

J gene: TRBJ2-1
D gene: NA
clone size: NA
V gene: TRBV11-2
CDR3 protein: CASSSTFGGSYNEQFF
CDR3 DNA: TGTGCCAGCAGCTCGACCTTTGGAGGCTCCTACAATGAGCAGTTCTTC

J gene: TRBJ2-1
D gene: TRBD2
clone size: few
V gene: TRBV2
CDR3 protein: CASSELAGGPDEQFF
CDR3 DNA: TGTGCCAGCAGTGAATTAGCGGGAGGGCCGGATGAGCAGTTCTTC

J gene: TRBJ2-6
D gene: NA
clone size: NA
V gene: TRBV5-4
CDR3 protein: CASSLFLFRSGANVLTF
CDR3 DNA: TGTGCCAGCAGCTTGTTCTTGTTTCGCTCTGGGGCCAACGTCCTGACTTTC

J gene: TRBJ2-7
D gene: TRBD2
clone size: NA
V gene: TRBV7-9
CDR3 protein: CASSLWTSGRSYEQYF
CDR3 DNA: TGTGCCAGCAGCCTATGGACTAGCGGGAGGTCCTACGAGCAGTACTTC

J gene: TRBJ2-4
D gene: NA
clone size: NA
V gene: TRBV6-6
CDR3 protein: CASSYSRGAKNIQYF
CDR3 DNA: TGTGCCAGCAGTTACTCAAGGGGCGCGAAAAACATTCAGTACTTC

J gene: TRBJ2-5
D gene: TRBD1
clone size: few
V gene: TRBV5-1
CDR3 protein: CASSLMGTGQETQYF
CDR3 DNA: TGCGCCAGCAGCTTGATGGGGACAGGCCAAGAGACCCAGTACTTC

J gene: TRBJ2-7
D gene: NA
clone size: few
V gene: TRBV7-2
CDR3 protein: CASSITGHEQYF
CDR3 DNA: TGTGCCAGCAGCATCACAGGGCATGAGCAGTACTTC

J gene: TRBJ2-5
D gene: NA
clone size: few
V gene: TRBV7-2
CDR3 protein: CASSLSAGSETQYF
CDR3 DNA: TGTGCCAGCAGCTTGAGTGCAGGGTCGGAGACCCAGTACTTC

J gene: TRBJ1-1
D gene: NA
clone size: NA
V gene: TRBV7-2
CDR3 protein: CASSLGEGGTEAFF
CDR3 DNA: TGTGCCAGCAGCTTAGGAGAGGGAGGCACTGAAGCTTTCTTT

J gene: TRBJ2-7
D gene: TRBD1
clone size: NA
V gene: TRBV18
CDR3 protein: CASSPGQGYSYEQYF
CDR3 DNA: TGTGCCAGCTCACCGGGACAGGGTTACTCCTACGAGCAGTACTTC

J gene: TRBJ2-1
D gene: NA
clone size: NA
V gene: TRBV5-1
CDR3 protein: CASSFQASSYNEQFF
CDR3 DNA: TGCGCCAGCAGCTTTCAGGCGAGCTCCTACAATGAGCAGTTCTTC

J gene: TRBJ2-3
D gene: TRBD2
clone size: few
V gene: TRBV5-1
CDR3 protein: CASSLREGRSTDTQYF
CDR3 DNA: TGCGCCAGCAGCTTGAGGGAGGGCCGGAGCACAGATACGCAGTATTTT

J gene: TRBJ2-1
D gene: TRBD2
clone size: few
V gene: TRBV9
CDR3 protein: CASSVGLAGSEQFF
CDR3 DNA: TGTGCCAGCAGCGTGGGACTAGCGGGAAGTGAGCAGTTCTTC

J gene: TRBJ2-1
D gene: TRBD1
clone size: few
V gene: TRBV6-5
CDR3 protein: CASSYSGVRGPQFF
CDR3 DNA: TGTGCCAGCAGTTACTCGGGGGTAAGGGGGCCCCAGTTCTTC

J gene: TRBJ1-2
D gene: NA
clone size: once
V gene: TRBV7-8
CDR3 protein: CASSLVDYYGYTF
CDR3 DNA: TGTGCCAGCAGCTTAGTCGACTACTATGGCTACACCTTC

J gene: TRBJ2-2
D gene: TRBD2
clone size: NA
V gene: TRBV29-1
CDR3 protein: CSVASAGEFNEVGELFF
CDR3 DNA: TGCAGCGTTGCCTCGGCGGGAGAGTTTAACGAAGTAGGGGAGCTGTTTTTT

J gene: TRBJ2-3
D gene: NA
clone size: NA
V gene: TRBV7-9
CDR3 protein: CASSLDNRGTDTQYF
CDR3 DNA: TGTGCCAGCAGCTTAGATAACAGGGGCACAGATACGCAGTATTTT

J gene: TRBJ2-7
D gene: NA
clone size: few
V gene: TRBV2
CDR3 protein: CASSPTALSYEQYF
CDR3 DNA: TGTGCCAGCAGTCCGACAGCCCTCTCCTACGAGCAGTACTTC

J gene: TRBJ2-3
D gene: TRBD1
clone size: NA
V gene: TRBV10-3
CDR3 protein: CAGTGDGADTQYF
CDR3 DNA: TGTGCCGGAACAGGGGATGGCGCAGATACGCAGTATTTT

J gene: TRBJ2-2
D gene: TRBD2
clone size: NA
V gene: TRBV29-1
CDR3 protein: CSVEQGGSNTGELFF
CDR3 DNA: TGCAGCGTTGAACAAGGCGGGAGCAACACCGGGGAGCTGTTTTTT

J gene: TRBJ2-1
D gene: NA
clone size: NA
V gene: TRBV7-2
CDR3 protein: CASSLGLSNEQFF
CDR3 DNA: TGTGCCAGCAGCTTAGGCCTAAGCAATGAGCAGTTCTTC